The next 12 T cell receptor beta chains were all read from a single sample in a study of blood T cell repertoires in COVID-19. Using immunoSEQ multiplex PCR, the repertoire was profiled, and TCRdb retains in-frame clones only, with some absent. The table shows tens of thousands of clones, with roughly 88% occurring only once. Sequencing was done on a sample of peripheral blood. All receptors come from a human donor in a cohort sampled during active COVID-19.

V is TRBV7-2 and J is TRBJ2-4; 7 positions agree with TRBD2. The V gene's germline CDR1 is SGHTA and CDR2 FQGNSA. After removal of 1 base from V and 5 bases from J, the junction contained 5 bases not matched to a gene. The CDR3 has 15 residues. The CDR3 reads CASSLVPSGENIQYF. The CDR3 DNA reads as TGTGCCAGCAGCTTAGTGCCCAGCGGGGAAAACATTCAGTACTTC.

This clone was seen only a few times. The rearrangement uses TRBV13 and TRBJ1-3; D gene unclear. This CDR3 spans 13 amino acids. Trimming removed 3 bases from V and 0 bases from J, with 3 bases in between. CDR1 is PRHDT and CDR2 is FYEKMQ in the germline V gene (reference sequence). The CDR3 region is CASSFYSGNTIYF. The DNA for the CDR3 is TGTGCCAGCAGCTTTTACTCTGGAAACACCATATATTTT.

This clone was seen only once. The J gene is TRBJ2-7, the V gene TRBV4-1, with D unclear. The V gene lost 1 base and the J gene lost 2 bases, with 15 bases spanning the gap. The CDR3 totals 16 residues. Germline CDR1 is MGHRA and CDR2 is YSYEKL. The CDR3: CASSQGADLLTYEQYF. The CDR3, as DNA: TGCGCCAGCAGCCAAGGCGCGGATCTCTTAACCTACGAGCAGTACTTC.

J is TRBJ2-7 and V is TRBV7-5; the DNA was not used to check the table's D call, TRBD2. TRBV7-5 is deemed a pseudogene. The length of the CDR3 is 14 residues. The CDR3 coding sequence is TGTGCCAGAAGCTTAGACGGTCTAACCTACGAGCAGTACTTC. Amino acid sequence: CARSLDGLTYEQYF.

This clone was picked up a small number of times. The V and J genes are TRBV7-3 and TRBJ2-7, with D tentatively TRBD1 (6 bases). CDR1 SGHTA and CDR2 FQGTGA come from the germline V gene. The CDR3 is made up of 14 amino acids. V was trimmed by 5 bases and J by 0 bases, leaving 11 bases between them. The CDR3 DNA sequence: TGTGCCAGCAGCCGGGGCAGGGGCTCCTACGAGCAGTACTTC. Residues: CASSRGRGSYEQYF.

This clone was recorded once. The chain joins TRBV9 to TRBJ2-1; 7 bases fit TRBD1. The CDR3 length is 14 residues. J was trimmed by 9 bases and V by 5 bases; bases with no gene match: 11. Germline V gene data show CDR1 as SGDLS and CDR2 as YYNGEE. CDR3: CASSRQDRVGEQFF. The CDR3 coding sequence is TGTGCCAGCAGTAGACAAGACAGGGTCGGTGAGCAGTTCTTC. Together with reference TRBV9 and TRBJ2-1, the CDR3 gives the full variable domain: DSGVTQTPKHLITATGQRVTLRCSPRSGDLSVYWYQQSLDQGLQFLIQYYNGEERAKGNILERFSAQQFPDLHSELNLSSLELGDSALYFCASSRQDRVGEQFFGPGTRLTVL.

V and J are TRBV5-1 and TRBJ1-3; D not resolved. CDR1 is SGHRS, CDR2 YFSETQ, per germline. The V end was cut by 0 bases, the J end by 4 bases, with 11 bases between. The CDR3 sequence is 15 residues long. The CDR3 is CASSLEAVSGNTIYF. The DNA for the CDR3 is TGCGCCAGCAGCTTGGAGGCGGTTTCGGGAAACACCATATATTTT.

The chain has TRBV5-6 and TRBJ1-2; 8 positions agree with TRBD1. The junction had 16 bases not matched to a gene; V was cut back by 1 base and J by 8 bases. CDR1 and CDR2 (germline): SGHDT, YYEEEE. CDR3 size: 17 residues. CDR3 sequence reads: CASSLSVSTGATRGYTF. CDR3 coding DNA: TGTGCCAGCAGCTTGTCAGTTTCGACAGGGGCCACAAGGGGCTACACCTTC.

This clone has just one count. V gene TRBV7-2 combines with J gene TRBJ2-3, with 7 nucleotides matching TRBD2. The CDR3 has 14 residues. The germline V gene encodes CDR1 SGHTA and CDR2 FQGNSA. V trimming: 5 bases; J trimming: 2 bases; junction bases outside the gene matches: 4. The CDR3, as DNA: TGTGCCAGCAGCCCCGGGACTAACACAGATACGCAGTATTTT. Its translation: CASSPGTNTDTQYF. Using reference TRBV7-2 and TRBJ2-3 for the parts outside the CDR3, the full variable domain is GAGVSQSPSNKVTEKGKDVELRCDPISGHTALYWYRQSLGQGLEFLIYFQGNSAPDKSGLPSDRFSAERTGGSVSTLTIQRTQQEDSAVYLCASSPGTNTDTQYFGPGTRLTVL.

The DNA of the CDR3 is TGCGCCAGCAGCCAAGAGATAGGACAGAACTATGGCTACACCTTC. Translating it yields CASSQEIGQNYGYTF. The V call is TRBV4-1, the J call TRBJ1-2; a possible D gene is TRBD1 (6 bases). The CDR3 is 15 amino acids. The ends were cut back, 0 bases at V and 2 bases at J, with 10 bases in the middle. CDR1 and CDR2 (germline): MGHRA, YSYEKL.

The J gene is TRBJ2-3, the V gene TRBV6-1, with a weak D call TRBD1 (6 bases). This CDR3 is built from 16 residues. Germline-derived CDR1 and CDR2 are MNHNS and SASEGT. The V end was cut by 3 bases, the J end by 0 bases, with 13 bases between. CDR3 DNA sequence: TGTGCCAGCAGTGACAGGGGAAGACCCAGCACAGATACGCAGTATTTT. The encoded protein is CASSDRGRPSTDTQYF.

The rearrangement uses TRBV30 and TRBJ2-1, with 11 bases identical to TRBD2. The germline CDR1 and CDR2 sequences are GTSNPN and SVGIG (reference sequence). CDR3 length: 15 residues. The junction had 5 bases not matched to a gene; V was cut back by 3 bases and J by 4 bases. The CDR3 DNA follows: TGTGCCTGGAGCCCCGGGACTAGCGGATACAATGAGCAGTTCTTC. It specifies CAWSPGTSGYNEQFF.